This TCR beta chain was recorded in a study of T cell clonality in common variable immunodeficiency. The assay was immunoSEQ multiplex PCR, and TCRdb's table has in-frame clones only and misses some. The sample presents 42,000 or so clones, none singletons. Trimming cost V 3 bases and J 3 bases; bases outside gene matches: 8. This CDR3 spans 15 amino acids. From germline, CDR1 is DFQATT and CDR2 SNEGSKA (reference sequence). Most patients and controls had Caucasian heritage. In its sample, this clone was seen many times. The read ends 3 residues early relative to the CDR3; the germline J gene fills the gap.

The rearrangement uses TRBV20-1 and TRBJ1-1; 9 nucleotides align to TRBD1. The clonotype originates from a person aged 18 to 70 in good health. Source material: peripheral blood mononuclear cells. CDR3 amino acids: CSARPPGQGDTEAFF. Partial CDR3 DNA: TGCAGTGCTAGGCCCCCGGGACAGGGAGACACTGAA.